This T cell receptor (beta chain) was recorded in a study of T cells in Graves' hyperthyroidism and ophthalmopathy. With respect to this clonotype: Its antigen is currently unknown.

Study-wide findings and caveats: The authors' 13 V-J model separated ophthalmopathy from stable hyperthyroidism. Expanded thyroid clonotypes (above 0.001) were mostly also found in blood.

Newly diagnosed patients aged 18 to 65 had hyperthyroidism of under 2 months' duration. Exclusion followed for patients with uncontrolled infection, other autoimmune disease, pregnancy or lactation. The TCR beta CDR3 regions underwent amplification using RNA transcripts as the source. The study used the HTBI primer set for a first-round RT-PCR of the TCR CDR3. TCRdb reprocessed the multiplex PCR reads via MiXCR and lists one record per CDR3 protein. Of 300,000 to 450,000 distinct CDR3 sequences listed, around 14% are singletons. The CDR3 contains 14 residues. Trimming stripped 3 bases from V and 1 base from J, with 12 bases between. Per the germline V gene, CDR1 is GTSNPN and CDR2 is SVGIG (reference sequence).

This TCR came from a woman aged 18-29 years with Graves' hyperthyroidism that later progressed to Graves' ophthalmopathy. The chain couples TRBV30 to TRBJ1-1, with D tentatively TRBD1 (5 bases). Specimen: blood. The DNA for the CDR3 is TGTGCCTGGAGCGAGGGGTGGGGGAACACTGAAGCTTTCTTT. Its protein product is CAWSEGWGNTEAFF.